The 24 T cell receptor beta chains reported below all come from one sample, sequenced in a study of shared clonotypes between healthy human individuals. Generated by immunoSEQ multiplex PCR, the TCRdb table keeps only in-frame clones and is missing some. This table has roughly 490,000 clones, roughly 85% appearing once. Sequenced input: PBMCs. The receptors were sampled from a woman between 40 and 55 years old in good health. Some clones in this sample may be carry-over from other donors' samples.

V usage is TRBV5-1 and J usage is TRBJ2-5, with D unresolved. The germline CDR1 and CDR2 sequences are SGHRS and YFSETQ. With 0 bases removed from V and 5 bases from J, the gap between germline ends came to 17 bases. The CDR3 contains 16 residues. The chain's CDR3 is CASSLEKSRQGETQYF. In DNA form, the CDR3 reads TGCGCCAGCAGCTTGGAAAAATCTCGGCAAGGGGAGACCCAGTACTTC. The full variable domain, in which reference TRBV5-1 and TRBJ2-5 provide the parts outside the CDR3, is KAGVTQTPRYLIKTRGQQVTLSCSPISGHRSVSWYQQTPGQGLQFLFEYFSETQRNKGNFPGRFSGRQFSNSRSEMNVSTLELGDSALYLCASSLEKSRQGETQYFGPGTRLLVL.

This clone appeared once. The sample contains more than one DNA sequence encoding this CDR3. The V gene is TRBV5-4, the J gene TRBJ2-5; 7 nucleotides agree with TRBD2. V dropped 1 base and J dropped 4; count of bases not matched to a gene: 4. The CDR3 totals 14 residues. Germline lookup yields CDR1 SGHNT and CDR2 YYREEE (reference sequence). The CDR3 coding sequence is TGTGCCAGCAGCTTGCGTGGGGGGGGAGAGACCCAGTACTTC. Protein sequence: CASSLRGGGETQYF.

With regard to this clone: The same CDR3 also results from other DNA sequences found in this sample. This rearrangement joins TRBV20-1 to TRBJ2-1; D gene unclear. V dropped 3 bases and J dropped 3 bases, with 3 bases sitting between them. The CDR3 length is 11 residues. Germline V gene data show CDR1 as DFQATT and CDR2 as SNEGSKA (reference sequence). The CDR3 is CSASSYNEQFF. CDR3 DNA: TGCAGTGCTAGTAGCTACAATGAGCAGTTCTTC.

This clone occurred many times. This rearrangement joins TRBV30 to TRBJ1-4; D uncertain. The CDR3 runs to 14 residues. CDR1 and CDR2 from the germline V gene are GTSNPN and SVGIG (reference sequence). Trimming cost V 3 bases and J 7 bases, with 15 bases left between them. Written as DNA, the CDR3 is TGTGCCTGGAGCGCCACTCAACCGCCTGAAAAACTGTTTTTT. It encodes CAWSATQPPEKLFF.

The gene calls are TRBV14 and TRBJ2-3; 9 bases map to TRBD2. The V gene end was trimmed by 0 bases and the J gene end by 3 bases; junction bases not matched to a gene: 7. The CDR3 contains 17 residues. Germline values: CDR1 SGHDN, CDR2 FVKESK. The CDR3 here is CASSQDFGTSSTDTQYF. CDR3 DNA: TGTGCCAGCAGCCAAGATTTTGGGACTAGCAGTACAGATACGCAGTATTTT.

The chain employs TRBV10-3 and TRBJ2-2; no clear D gene. The CDR3 loop spans 15 amino acids. Trimming stripped 0 bases from V and 4 bases from J, with 9 bases between. Per the germline V gene, CDR1 is ENHRY and CDR2 is SYGVKD. In nucleotides, the CDR3 is TGTGCCATCAGTGAGTCAGCGATCGGCACCGGGGAGCTGTTTTTT. Translated: CAISESAIGTGELFF.

This chain uses TRBV28 with TRBJ2-7; D is unclear. CDR1 MDHEN and CDR2 SYDVKM come from the germline V gene. Between the trimmed V and J ends, which lost 3 bases and 0 bases, there was a span of 12 bases. The CDR3 contains 15 residues. CDR3 region: CASSFLGSSSYEQYF. For the CDR3, the DNA is TGTGCCAGCAGTTTCCTTGGCTCAAGCTCCTACGAGCAGTACTTC.

This clone was observed many times. The rearrangement uses TRBV6-1 and TRBJ1-4; D unclear. Looked up from germline, CDR1 is MNHNS and CDR2 is SASEGT. V was pared by 2 bases and J by 3 bases, with 13 bases between. The CDR3 sequence is 16 residues long. The CDR3 DNA follows: TGTGCCAGCAGTGAAAAGGTTGATATAGCTAATGAAAAACTGTTTTTT. It yields the protein CASSEKVDIANEKLFF.

This clone has only a few counts. Other DNA sequences in the same sample also yield this CDR3. The genes are TRBV7-3 and TRBJ1-1, with a possible D match to TRBD1 (6 bases). The length of the CDR3 is 14 residues. The V gene's germline CDR1 is SGHTA and CDR2 FQGTGA. The germline V and J ends were trimmed by 4 bases and 4 bases, with 13 bases remaining between them. CDR3 nucleotide sequence: TGTGCCAGCAGCTCCCAGGGGCCGGGCACTGAAGCTTTCTTT. This gives the protein CASSSQGPGTEAFF.

The rearrangement links TRBV5-4 to TRBJ2-3, with D perhaps matching TRBD2 (6 bases). The V and J ends lost 7 bases and 2 bases respectively, with 11 bases between them. CDR1 is SGHNT and CDR2 is YYREEE in the germline V gene (reference sequence). The CDR3 contains 13 residues. The CDR3 here is CASRERVTDTQYF. CDR3 nucleotide sequence: TGTGCCAGCCGGGAGAGGGTCACAGATACGCAGTATTTT.

The J gene is TRBJ1-2, the V gene TRBV7-8; 8 nucleotides match TRBD1. There are 18 residues in the CDR3. V trimming: 3 bases; J trimming: 5 bases; junction bases outside the gene matches: 17. CDR1 and CDR2 (germline): SGHVS, FQNEAQ. CDR3 DNA: TGTGCCAGCAGCTTTAAAGCTACCGGGACAGGAGACTTTTATGGCTACACCTTC. This translates into CASSFKATGTGDFYGYTF.

The chain is built from TRBV28 and TRBJ1-2; 8 bases match TRBD1. Germline V CDR1 and CDR2: MDHEN, SYDVKM. J lost 2 bases, V lost 5 bases, and 4 bases had no gene match. The CDR3 extends over 14 amino acids. The CDR3 sequence is CASSPGDRNYGYTF. The CDR3 nucleotides read TGTGCCAGCAGTCCGGGGGACAGGAACTATGGCTACACCTTC.

As DNA, the CDR3 is TGTGCCAGCAGCGGGACAGGACGGGACTACACCTTC. Its translation is CASSGTGRDYTF. The chain has TRBV7-6 and TRBJ1-2; 8 bases match TRBD1. J was trimmed by 10 bases and V by 5 bases; bases with no gene match: 6. The CDR3 contains 12 residues. The germline V gene encodes CDR1 SGHVS and CDR2 FNYEAQ.

The V gene is TRBV6-6, the J gene TRBJ2-7; tentative D call: TRBD2 (7 bases). The CDR3 runs 15 residues. Trimming cost V 7 bases and J 4 bases, with 20 bases left between them. The germline V gene has CDR1 MNHNY and CDR2 SVGAGI (reference sequence). CDR3 protein: CASIWGGQGIYEQYF. As DNA, the CDR3 is TGTGCCAGCATATGGGGGGGGCAGGGTATTTACGAGCAGTACTTC.

The chain combines TRBV18 with TRBJ1-4; 8 nucleotides line up with TRBD1. The trim removed 3 bases at V and 7 bases at J, leaving 7 bases unmatched. This CDR3 spans 15 amino acids. Germline values: CDR1 KGHSH, CDR2 LQKENI. As DNA, the CDR3 is TGTGCCAGCTCACCCCGGACAGGGATGGCTGAAAAACTGTTTTTT. Its translation: CASSPRTGMAEKLFF. Full variable domain (outside the CDR3, taken from reference TRBV18 and TRBJ1-4): NAGVMQNPRHLVRRRGQEARLRCSPMKGHSHVYWYRQLPEEGLKFMVYLQKENIIDESGMPKERFSAEFPKEGPSILRIQQVVRGDSAAYFCASSPRTGMAEKLFFGSGTQLSVL.

The chain employs TRBV7-9 and TRBJ2-7; D remains ambiguous. Germline V CDR1 and CDR2: SEHNR, FQNEAQ (reference sequence). Trimming stripped 5 bases from V and 1 base from J, with 9 bases between. This CDR3 contains 13 residues. The CDR3 loop is CASSPGPSYEQYF. CDR3 coding DNA: TGTGCCAGCAGCCCCGGTCCATCCTACGAGCAGTACTTC.

The chain links TRBV7-9 to TRBJ2-5, with D perhaps TRBD1 (6 bases). Germline assignment: CDR1 SEHNR and CDR2 FQNEAQ (reference sequence). The CDR3 is made up of 16 amino acids. Between the trimmed V and J ends, which lost 11 bases and 1 base, there was a span of 23 bases. In DNA form, the CDR3 reads TGTGCCGGCATTCCGAAGTGGGGGCAGGGCCAAGAGACCCAGTACTTC. Protein sequence: CAGIPKWGQGQETQYF.

The genes are TRBV6-6 and TRBJ2-2; D call uncertain. Germline CDR1 reads MNHNY; CDR2 reads SVGAGI (reference sequence). The CDR3 is made up of 14 amino acids. V was trimmed by 5 bases and J by 3 bases, leaving 10 bases between them. The CDR3 nucleotides are TGTGCCAGCAGTGGTCTGGTCGACACCGGGGAGCTGTTTTTT. Translated: CASSGLVDTGELFF.

This chain links TRBV9 with TRBJ2-3, with D maybe TRBD2 (5 bases). Trimming left V 4 bases short and J 5 bases short, with 14 bases between. The CDR3 contains 14 residues. Germline CDR1 reads SGDLS; CDR2 reads YYNGEE. The CDR3 DNA sequence: TGTGCCAGCAGCCAACAGAGGGCAGAAGATACGCAGTATTTT. Amino acids: CASSQQRAEDTQYF. Based on the CDR3 plus reference TRBV9 and TRBJ2-3, the full variable domain is DSGVTQTPKHLITATGQRVTLRCSPRSGDLSVYWYQQSLDQGLQFLIQYYNGEERAKGNILERFSAQQFPDLHSELNLSSLELGDSALYFCASSQQRAEDTQYFGPGTRLTVL.

The chain carries TRBV2 and TRBJ2-3; D unresolved. Between the trimmed V and J ends, which lost 8 bases and 0 bases, there was a span of 12 bases. The CDR3 contains 14 residues. Germline values: CDR1 SNHLY, CDR2 FYNNEI. CDR3 DNA: TGTGCCAGCGGGTTTCTTCTAAGCACAGATACGCAGTATTTT. It is translated as CASGFLLSTDTQYF.

This chain uses TRBV7-8 with TRBJ2-1, with 8 bases that match TRBD2. The CDR3 has 15 amino acids. The germline V gene encodes CDR1 SGHVS and CDR2 FQNEAQ. The J segment lost 4 bases and the V segment lost 0 bases, leaving 2 bases of the junction unmatched. In DNA, the CDR3 is TGTGCCAGCAGCTTAGCCAGCGGGGGTTACAATGAGCAGTTCTTC. Its translation is CASSLASGGYNEQFF.

The chain recombines TRBV7-9 with TRBJ1-2; TRBD1 matches 8 bases. The CDR3 consists of 15 residues. Trimming took 5 bases from V and 0 from J; bases not matched to a gene: 5. Germline V gene sequence: CDR1 SEHNR, CDR2 FQNEAQ (reference sequence). The CDR3 is CASSTWTGPNYGYTF. The CDR3 DNA follows: TGTGCCAGCAGCACCTGGACAGGGCCTAACTATGGCTACACCTTC.

The chain recombines TRBV7-2 with TRBJ2-7; D gene ambiguous. The CDR3 is 14 residues long. Germline CDR1 SGHTA, CDR2 FQGNSA. Trimming took off 5 bases at V and 7 bases at J, with 18 bases between the two ends. The CDR3 region has the DNA TGTGCCAGCAGCCCCTGGCTCCGAGGTGAGGAGCAGTACTTC. Translated: CASSPWLRGEEQYF.

The rearrangement uses TRBV28 and TRBJ2-2; D remains unclear. The CDR3 extends over 13 amino acids. Germline V gene data show CDR1 as MDHEN and CDR2 as SYDVKM. Trimming pared 8 bases from V and 2 bases from J, leaving 9 bases between. DNA of the CDR3: TGTGCCAGCCGACTCTTTAACACCGGGGAGCTGTTTTTT. This codes for CASRLFNTGELFF.